Listed below are T cell receptor beta chains from one sample, sequenced in a study of T-cell memory formation after mild COVID-19. TCRdb reanalysed the 5' RACE reads using MiXCR and keeps one entry per CDR3 protein. The sample has about 560,000 distinct CDR3 sequences, under 20% seen once. The sequenced sample was PBMCs or a T cell subset sorted from them (not recorded which). The source is an adult woman who had mild COVID-19 (a few samples of this study predate the infection). Cell type and time point are not known. Both conserved end residues are part of each CDR3. D genes are given only for firm matches. A clone size is listed for some rows: how often the clone was seen (once, few, many), or a class if it is expanded.

v_gene	j_gene	d_gene	abundance	CDR3aa	CDR3nt
TRBV7-2	TRBJ1-1	.	few	CASSFRDSHGAFF	TGTGCCAGCAGCTTCCGGGACTCCCACGGAGCTTTCTTT
TRBV29-1	TRBJ2-7	.	.	CSEPGHGPYEQYF	TGCAGCGAACCGGGACACGGACCTTACGAGCAGTACTTC
TRBV3-1	TRBJ2-7	.	few	CASSQALLPTKYEQYF	TGTGCCAGCAGCCAAGCATTACTACCCACCAAATACGAGCAGTACTTC
TRBV11-2	TRBJ2-7	.	.	CASSLDGPFVSYEQYF	TGTGCCAGCAGCTTAGATGGTCCGTTTGTATCCTACGAGCAGTACTTC
TRBV7-9	TRBJ1-2	.	.	CASSPTTVYGYTF	TGTGCCAGCAGCCCAACGACAGTCTATGGCTACACCTTC
TRBV14	TRBJ2-5	.	many	CASSQGVRKTQYF	TGTGCCAGCAGCCAAGGGGTCCGAAAGACCCAGTACTTC
TRBV10-3	TRBJ1-1	.	few	CAISQGGLMAEAFF	TGTGCCATCAGTCAAGGGGGGTTAATGGCTGAAGCTTTCTTT
TRBV4-1	TRBJ1-2	.	once	CASSQVPRQYYGYTF	TGCGCCAGCAGCCAAGTGCCGCGACAGTACTATGGCTACACCTTC
TRBV3-1	TRBJ1-2	.	few	CASSPSGYGYTF	TGTGCCAGCAGCCCCAGTGGGTATGGCTACACCTTC
TRBV6-5	TRBJ1-4	.	.	CASSYSKQSGEKLFF	TGTGCCAGCAGTTACTCTAAACAATCTGGGGAAAAACTGTTTTTT
TRBV7-2	TRBJ2-5	.	few	CASSPNPRETQYF	TGTGCCAGCAGCCCCAACCCCCGGGAGACCCAGTACTTC
TRBV20-1	TRBJ2-7	TRBD2	.	CSASSGSSYEQYF	TGCAGTGCTTCTAGCGGGTCCTCCTACGAGCAGTACTTC
TRBV2	TRBJ2-7	TRBD1	few	CASAPGTGYEQYF	TGTGCCAGCGCTCCCGGGACAGGCTACGAGCAGTACTTC